Listed here are 28 T cell receptor beta chains from one sample, sequenced in a study of shared clonotypes between healthy human individuals. Only CD45RO-negative cells positively selected for CCR7 counted as naive CD8 cells, so terminally differentiated effector memory CD45RA+ cells were excluded. Profiling relied on immunoSEQ multiplex PCR, and the TCRdb table lists in-frame clones only, not all of them. The table shows some 630,000 clones, with 90% to 97% occurring only once. Sequenced sample: naive CD8+ T cells sorted from blood. Source of these receptors: a woman in her 30s in good health.

The chain carries TRBV10-1 and TRBJ2-3, with D uncertain. Trimming removed 2 bases from V and 2 bases from J, with 11 bases in between. The CDR3 is 15 amino acids. From germline, CDR1 is WNHNN and CDR2 SYGVQD (reference sequence). CDR3 DNA sequence: TGCGCCAGCAGTGAGGAGCAGATAAACACAGATACGCAGTATTTT. Protein sequence: CASSEEQINTDTQYF.

This chain links TRBV29-1 with TRBJ2-7; 9 bases agree with TRBD2. The CDR3 is 14 residues long. J lost 7 bases, V lost 7 bases, and 14 bases had no gene match. Germline assignment: CDR1 SQVTM and CDR2 ANQGSEA. The chain's CDR3 is CSARRTSALGEQYF. In DNA, the CDR3 is TGCAGCGCCCGAAGGACTAGCGCGTTAGGTGAGCAGTACTTC.

The CDR3 nucleotides read TGTGCCAGCAGCCAAGATGTAACAGCCGCGACCCGCTCCTACGAGCAGTACTTC. It yields the protein CASSQDVTAATRSYEQYF. The gene calls are TRBV4-2 and TRBJ2-7, with D uncertain. From germline, CDR1 is LGHNA and CDR2 YNFKEQ. Trimming cost V 0 bases and J 0 bases, with 18 bases left between them. The CDR3 length is 18 residues.

The chain carries TRBV28 and TRBJ1-1; weak D call: TRBD1 (5 bases). Germline lookup yields CDR1 MDHEN and CDR2 SYDVKM. V was shortened by 8 bases and J by 2 bases, with 12 bases between the two germline ends. This CDR3 has 13 residues. The CDR3 nucleotides read TGTGCCAGCCGAGGGGCGGATAACACTGAAGCTTTCTTT. This encodes CASRGADNTEAFF. The whole variable domain, remainder taken from reference TRBV28 and TRBJ1-1, is DVKVTQSSRYLVKRTGEKVFLECVQDMDHENMFWYRQDPGLGLRLIYFSYDVKMKEKGDIPEGYSVSREKKERFSLILESASTNQTSMYLCASRGADNTEAFFGQGTRLTVV.

This clone has only a few counts. This chain uses TRBV15 with TRBJ1-2; no reliable D call. The V gene lost 0 bases and the J gene lost 0 bases, with 14 bases spanning the gap. This CDR3 is built from 17 residues. The V gene's germline CDR1 is LNHNV and CDR2 YYDKDF (reference sequence). The CDR3 DNA reads as TGTGCCACCAGCAGAGATCGTGTGTCAGGACCTAACTATGGCTACACCTTC. Amino acids: CATSRDRVSGPNYGYTF.

V is TRBV27 and J is TRBJ2-1; the match to TRBD1 covers 9 bases. V shed 7 bases and J 6 bases; nucleotides not matched to a gene: 7. Germline CDR1 MNHEY, CDR2 SMNVEV (reference sequence). The CDR3 consists of 14 residues. CDR3: CASKQGALFNEQFF. CDR3 in DNA: TGTGCCAGCAAACAGGGGGCCCTTTTCAATGAGCAGTTCTTC.

The J gene is TRBJ1-2, the V gene TRBV6-5; possibly TRBD1 for D (5 bases). V lost 5 bases and J lost 4, with 17 bases in between. Per germline, CDR1 MNHEY and CDR2 SVGAGI. The CDR3 has 15 residues. The CDR3 loop reads CASSPHWRGSYGYTF. CDR3 bases: TGTGCCAGCAGTCCCCACTGGAGGGGAAGCTATGGCTACACCTTC.

The chain links TRBV19 to TRBJ2-1; 8 positions match TRBD2. Germline V gene sequence: CDR1 LNHDA, CDR2 SQIVND (reference sequence). After removal of 0 bases from V and 5 bases from J, the junction contained 15 bases not matched to a gene. This CDR3 comprises 19 residues. The CDR3 nucleotides are TGTGCCAGTAGTATAGATTTTCCGCCGGGAGGGACACAGAACAATGAGCAGTTCTTC. It yields the protein CASSIDFPPGGTQNNEQFF.

This sequence joins TRBV9 and TRBJ2-2; TRBD1 or TRBD2 may be the D gene (5 bases each). The V and J ends lost 5 bases and 7 bases respectively, with 18 bases between them. CDR3 length: 15 amino acids. Germline V gives CDR1 SGDLS, CDR2 YYNGEE. This CDR3 reads CASREGVLVDGELFF. The CDR3 DNA reads as TGTGCCAGCAGGGAAGGGGTACTAGTCGACGGGGAGCTGTTTTTT.

The V and J genes are TRBV10-2 and TRBJ2-1; tentative D call: TRBD2 (6 bases). The CDR3 runs 13 residues. Trimming took 6 bases from V and 5 from J, leaving 11 bases between them. In germline, CDR1 is WSHSY, CDR2 SAAADI. DNA of the CDR3: TGCGCCAGCAGGGGGGGACTTAACAATGAGCAGTTCTTC. This codes for CASRGGLNNEQFF.

The genes are TRBV6-6 and TRBJ2-3; no firm D call. The germline gives CDR1 MNHNY, CDR2 SVGAGI (reference sequence). This CDR3 has 14 residues. Trimming left V 4 bases short and J 2 bases short, with 10 bases between. CDR3: CASSLYTATDTQYF. The CDR3 DNA reads as TGTGCCAGCAGTTTGTACACAGCCACAGATACGCAGTATTTT.

The chain recombines TRBV2 with TRBJ1-1; D is uncertain. The V end was cut by 4 bases, the J end by 4 bases, with 13 bases between. The CDR3 is 14 residues long. Germline V gene lookup returns CDR1 SNHLY and CDR2 FYNNEI. CDR3 amino acids: CASSAEFLGTEAFF. The CDR3 nucleotides are TGTGCCAGCAGTGCCGAATTCTTGGGCACTGAAGCTTTCTTT.

The chain carries TRBV27 and TRBJ2-1; 7 bases match TRBD2. V lost 3 bases to trimming and J lost 9 bases; unmatched junction nucleotides: 8. Germline CDR1 is MNHEY and CDR2 is SMNVEV (reference sequence). This CDR3 contains 14 residues. CDR3: CASSFVGRAGEQFF. The DNA of the CDR3 is TGTGCCAGCAGTTTCGTAGGGAGGGCGGGTGAGCAGTTCTTC.

The V gene is TRBV11-2, the J gene TRBJ2-1; D possibly corresponds to TRBD2 (5 bases). Germline V gene sequence: CDR1 SGHAT, CDR2 FQNNGV. This CDR3 is built from 14 residues. V was pared by 3 bases and J by 9 bases, with 15 bases between. CDR3 amino acids: CASSFSPPEGEQFF. In DNA, the CDR3 is TGTGCCAGCAGCTTCTCCCCCCCAGAGGGTGAGCAGTTCTTC.

The rearrangement joins TRBV30 to TRBJ1-4; no clear D. Between the trimmed V and J ends, which lost 1 base and 8 bases, there was a span of 23 bases. The CDR3 is made up of 17 amino acids. Germline CDR1 and CDR2: GTSNPN and SVGIG (reference sequence). The CDR3 region has the DNA TGTGCCTGGAGTGGCCCCCACGAGACGAACTTGTGGGAAAAACTGTTTTTT. This encodes CAWSGPHETNLWEKLFF.

The chain couples TRBV28 to TRBJ2-7, with 8 bases matching TRBD2. Looked up from germline, CDR1 is MDHEN and CDR2 is SYDVKM. J was trimmed by 0 bases and V by 6 bases; bases with no gene match: 4. The CDR3 has 14 amino acids. Here the CDR3 DNA reads TGTGCCAGCAGCCCCGGACTAGCCTCCTACGAGCAGTACTTC. This encodes CASSPGLASYEQYF.

CDR3 region: CASSYLAGGPYEQYF. In DNA, the CDR3 is TGTGCCAGCAGCTACTTAGCGGGAGGGCCCTACGAGCAGTACTTC. This chain uses TRBV5-4 with TRBJ2-7, with 11 bases matching TRBD2. V lost 3 bases, J lost 2 bases, and 4 bases stayed unmatched. The V gene's germline CDR1 is SGHNT and CDR2 YYREEE (reference sequence). The CDR3 length is 15 residues.

The chain carries TRBV4-1 and TRBJ2-2; D not certain. The CDR3 runs to 17 residues. The germline CDR1 and CDR2 sequences are MGHRA and YSYEKL. Trimming cost V 0 bases and J 6 bases, with 17 bases left between them. The CDR3 reads CASSQDRNPARAGELFF. The CDR3 DNA reads as TGCGCCAGCAGCCAAGATCGAAACCCGGCTCGGGCCGGGGAGCTGTTTTTT.

The chain carries TRBV7-9 and TRBJ1-1; D gene unclear. The V and J ends lost 5 bases and 5 bases respectively, with 12 bases between them. The CDR3 runs 13 residues. The germline CDR1 and CDR2 sequences are SEHNR and FQNEAQ (reference sequence). CDR3 DNA: TGTGCCAGCAGCCTAGGTGGGAAAACTGAAGCTTTCTTT. Protein: CASSLGGKTEAFF.

The chain recombines TRBV7-8 with TRBJ1-4; 9 bases map to TRBD1. The CDR3 length is 15 residues. The germline CDR1 and CDR2 sequences are SGHVS and FQNEAQ. Germline trimming cut 2 bases from V and 8 bases from J; bases unmatched to any gene: 6. The CDR3 loop reads CASSLTGGSSEKLFF. The CDR3 DNA sequence: TGTGCCAGCAGCTTAACAGGGGGCTCTTCCGAAAAACTGTTTTTT.

The chain links TRBV27 to TRBJ2-3; D is uncertain. Looked up from germline, CDR1 is MNHEY and CDR2 is SMNVEV (reference sequence). This CDR3 is 16 amino acids long. Trimming took 6 bases from V and 0 from J, leaving 16 bases between them. The CDR3 nucleotides are TGTGCCAGCAGCCCCCTGGCGGCTACTAGCACAGATACGCAGTATTTT. Translation: CASSPLAATSTDTQYF.

This clone has only one observation. The chain joins TRBV9 to TRBJ2-5, with 7 positions matching TRBD2. This CDR3 spans 18 amino acids. V lost 3 bases to trimming and J lost 0 bases; unmatched junction nucleotides: 14. In germline, CDR1 is SGDLS, CDR2 YYNGEE. The CDR3 DNA sequence: TGTGCCAGCAGCGGCGGGCCTAGGGTGGGAGGGTACCAAGAGACCCAGTACTTC. As protein: CASSGGPRVGGYQETQYF.

This clone was observed a handful of times. V and J are TRBV27 and TRBJ1-5, with TRBD1 matching 7 bases. This CDR3 spans 15 amino acids. Trimming removed 4 bases from V and 5 bases from J; junction bases left unmatched: 8. The germline gives CDR1 MNHEY, CDR2 SMNVEV (reference sequence). The CDR3 is CASSSSTGFDQPQHF. The CDR3 DNA reads as TGTGCCAGCAGTTCCTCGACAGGGTTTGATCAGCCCCAGCATTTT.

The chain is built from TRBV4-2 and TRBJ2-2; 9 nucleotides line up with TRBD2. The ends lost 0 bases at V and 0 bases at J; junction bases unmatched: 8. The CDR3 loop spans 19 amino acids. The germline V gene encodes CDR1 LGHNA and CDR2 YNFKEQ. CDR3 in DNA: TGTGCCAGCAGCCAAGAGATCAGACTAGCGGTTACGAACACCGGGGAGCTGTTTTTT. It codes for CASSQEIRLAVTNTGELFF.

This chain uses TRBV29-1 with TRBJ1-2; tentatively, D is TRBD1 (5 bases). Trimming stripped 1 base from V and 4 bases from J, with 19 bases between. The CDR3 loop spans 16 amino acids. The germline V gene encodes CDR1 SQVTM and CDR2 ANQGSEA. Written as DNA, the CDR3 is TGCAGCGTTGAAGGCGACAGCCCTGGAGGGTTCTATGGCTACACCTTC. Its translation: CSVEGDSPGGFYGYTF.

This chain connects TRBV25-1 to TRBJ1-4, with 8 bases lining up with TRBD1. This CDR3 comprises 12 residues. CDR1 is MGHDK and CDR2 is SYGVNS in the germline V gene. Germline trimming cut 11 bases from V and 5 bases from J; bases unmatched to any gene: 4. The CDR3 nucleotides are TGTGCCGGACAGGGACACAATGAAAAACTGTTTTTT. This encodes CAGQGHNEKLFF. The complete variable domain, with remaining parts taken from reference TRBV25-1 and TRBJ1-4, reads EADIYQTPRYLVIGTGKKITLECSQTMGHDKMYWYQQDPGMELHLIHYSYGVNSTEKGDLSSESTVSRIRTEHFPLTLESARPSHTSQYLCAGQGHNEKLFFGSGTQLSVL.

This clone was observed a handful of times. The J gene is TRBJ2-2, the V gene TRBV6-1; the D is unclear. Trimming removed 8 bases at V and 7 bases at J, with 5 bases between. Germline V CDR1 and CDR2: MNHNS, SASEGT. The CDR3 is 10 residues long. The CDR3 here is CASGYGELFF. The CDR3 nucleotides read TGTGCCAGCGGGTACGGGGAGCTGTTTTTT.

The chain couples TRBV6-5 to TRBJ2-7; TRBD2 might be the D (5 bases). V lost 5 bases, J lost 7 bases, and 15 bases lay in between. CDR3 size: 13 residues. Germline V lookup: CDR1 MNHEY, CDR2 SVGAGI. CDR3 bases: TGTGCCAGCAGTAACGGACTCCCGGGGGAGCAGTACTTC. This codes for CASSNGLPGEQYF.